A single sample is the source of the 16 T cell receptor beta chains below, sequenced in a study of regulatory T cells in long-lasting Graves disease. Stated time point: newly diagnosed GD, antithyroid drugs for less than 3 months. PBMC-derived RNA was used for the TCR library. Building the TCR beta libraries relied on iRepertoire HTBI primers, and CDR3 regions underwent Arm-PCR. TCRdb used MiXCR to reprocess the multiplex PCR reads, holding one entry per CDR3 protein. The sample shows a few hundred thousand distinct CDR3 sequences, about 20% of them seen only once. A further study also used this sample, focusing on T cells in Graves' hyperthyroidism and ophthalmopathy.

Source: peripheral blood mononuclear cells (PBMCs), taken at new diagnosis, from a patient treated with antithyroid drugs. The receptors stem from a woman in her twenties or thirties with Graves disease.

Ten or more counts support this clonotype. CDR3 sequence reads: CASSLQQDTQYF. The CDR3 nucleotides read TGTGCCAGCAGCTTGCAGCAGGATACGCAGTATTTT. The rearrangement links TRBV5-4 to TRBJ2-3; D is unclear. Trimming pared 1 base from V and 6 bases from J, leaving 6 bases between. This CDR3 contains 12 residues. Germline CDR1 is SGHNT and CDR2 is YYREEE (reference sequence).

This clonotype was seen ten or more times. This chain connects TRBV7-2 to TRBJ2-1; D tentatively reads TRBD1 or TRBD2 (5 bases each). Germline values: CDR1 SGHTA, CDR2 FQGNSA. The CDR3 covers 15 residues. V lost 2 bases to trimming and J lost 5 bases, with 13 bases between them. The CDR3 DNA reads as TGTGCCAGCAGCTTAAGTCAATGGGGGAACAATGAGCAGTTCTTC. Its translation: CASSLSQWGNNEQFF.

This clonotype was observed many times. The chain links TRBV18 to TRBJ2-5; 7 bases are a match to TRBD1. V was clipped by 4 bases and J by 1 base; unmatched bases: 3. There are 14 residues in the CDR3. CDR1 and CDR2 from the germline V gene are KGHSH and LQKENI. The CDR3 DNA reads as TGTGCCAGCTCACGACGGGACAGCCAAGAGACCCAGTACTTC. It encodes CASSRRDSQETQYF.

The sample holds many counts of this clonotype. This chain connects TRBV12-3 or TRBV12-4 to TRBJ1-4; 7 positions match TRBD1. The length of the CDR3 is 14 residues. Trimming removed 3 bases from V and 6 bases from J; junction bases left unmatched: 4. The CDR3 DNA sequence: TGTGCCAGCAGTTTCGACAGGGTAGATGAAAAACTGTTTTTT. Translating it yields CASSFDRVDEKLFF.

This clonotype was seen ten or more times. The chain recombines TRBV2 with TRBJ2-1, with D hard to call. Germline CDR1 SNHLY, CDR2 FYNNEI. V gave up 6 bases and J gave up 0 bases, with 12 bases separating them. The CDR3 spans 15 residues. CDR3 protein: CASRPYLSSYNEQFF. The CDR3 nucleotides read TGTGCCAGCAGGCCATACCTTAGCTCCTACAATGAGCAGTTCTTC.

This clonotype has just a few counts. The CDR3 protein is CASKNREKAFF. CDR3 nucleotide sequence: TGTGCCAGTAAAAACAGGGAAAAGGCTTTCTTT. This chain links TRBV19 with TRBJ1-1; D perhaps matches TRBD1 (6 bases). Trimming shortened V by 7 bases and J by 11 bases, and 14 bases separated the two germline ends. The CDR3 consists of 11 residues. Looked up from germline, CDR1 is LNHDA and CDR2 is SQIVND (reference sequence).

On this clonotype: One base separates it from a far larger clone, so it is likely a read error. The genes are TRBV11-3 and TRBJ1-3; D unclear. V was clipped by 0 bases and J by 9 bases, with 9 bases between them. The V gene's germline CDR1 is SGHNT and CDR2 YENEEA. The CDR3 has 13 amino acids. The CDR3, as DNA: TGTGCCAGCAGCTTAGAGGCGGGTAGCACCATATATTTT. This sequence encodes CASSLEAGSTIYF.

This clonotype was observed many times. The gene calls are TRBV7-2 and TRBJ2-7, with D perhaps assigned TRBD1 or TRBD2 (5 bases each). V was pared by 2 bases and J by 4 bases, with 15 bases between. The CDR3 has 15 residues. CDR1 is SGHTA, CDR2 FQGNSA, per germline. This CDR3 reads CASSLFSREQYEQYF. The CDR3 nucleotides are TGTGCCAGCAGCTTATTCAGCAGGGAGCAGTACGAGCAGTACTTC. The entire variable domain, with the rest obtained from reference TRBV7-2 and TRBJ2-7, is as follows: GAGVSQSPSNKVTEKGKDVELRCDPISGHTALYWYRQSLGQGLEFLIYFQGNSAPDKSGLPSDRFSAERTGGSVSTLTIQRTQQEDSAVYLCASSLFSREQYEQYFGPGTRLTVT.

Points on this clonotype: A much larger clonotype is one base distant, so this may be a read error. The J gene is TRBJ2-3, the V gene TRBV7-3; 9 positions agree with TRBD2. Trimming at V came to 5 bases and at J to 6 bases, leaving 18 bases not matched to a gene. The CDR3 length is 18 residues. Germline assignment: CDR1 SGHTA and CDR2 FQGTGA. The CDR3 nucleotides are TGTGCCAGCAGCCCCGGGCTGGGTAGCGGGGGAGCGGGGGATACGCAGTATTTT. The encoded protein is CASSPGLGSGGAGDTQYF.

This clonotype came up many times. The junction departs from the called germline gene at one end, perhaps through a read error. The V and J genes are TRBV5-1 and TRBJ1-1; D perhaps matches TRBD1 (6 bases). The germline V gene has CDR1 SGHRS and CDR2 YFSETQ. CDR3 length equals 14 residues. CDR3 in amino acids: CASSSGEGNTEAFF. In DNA, the CDR3 is TGTGCCAGCAGCTCAGGGGAGGGGAACACTGAAGCTTTCTTT.

In its sample, this clonotype was seen many times. The V and J genes are TRBV20-1 and TRBJ1-1; 7 bases fit TRBD1. This CDR3 has 13 amino acids. Trimming at V came to 5 bases and at J to 3 bases, leaving 6 bases not matched to a gene. Germline V gives CDR1 DFQATT, CDR2 SNEGSKA (reference sequence). The CDR3 sequence is CSARTGDDTEAFF. Written as DNA, the CDR3 is TGCAGTGCTCGAACAGGGGATGACACTGAAGCTTTCTTT.

Many counts were recorded for this clonotype. The chain joins TRBV9 to TRBJ1-1; D is unclear. Germline-derived CDR1 and CDR2 are SGDLS and YYNGEE. V lost 0 bases to trimming and J lost 2 bases, with 5 bases between them. The CDR3 totals 13 residues. The CDR3 loop reads CASSVGPNTEAFF. The CDR3 DNA sequence: TGTGCCAGCAGCGTAGGGCCAAACACTGAAGCTTTCTTT.

This clonotype was found many times. J is TRBJ2-6 and V is TRBV13; D might be TRBD1 (5 bases). The CDR3 runs 15 residues. Germline CDR1 reads PRHDT; CDR2 reads FYEKMQ (reference sequence). The V end lost 2 bases, the J end lost 2 bases, and 7 bases lay between the germline ends. The CDR3 is CASSLTGAGANVLTF. The DNA of the CDR3 is TGTGCCAGCAGCTTAACAGGAGCTGGGGCCAACGTCCTGACTTTC.

This clonotype was seen ten or more times. The genes are TRBV2 and TRBJ2-3; D not resolved. The CDR3 has 17 residues. With 4 bases removed from V and 0 bases from J, the gap between germline ends came to 17 bases. The V gene's germline CDR1 is SNHLY and CDR2 FYNNEI. CDR3: CASSARLLTASTDTQYF. For the CDR3, the DNA is TGTGCCAGCAGTGCCCGACTCCTGACGGCTAGCACAGATACGCAGTATTTT.

This clonotype was recorded at least ten times. This chain links TRBV6-5 with TRBJ2-7, with 7 nucleotides matching TRBD1. Per the germline V gene, CDR1 is MNHEY and CDR2 is SVGAGI. V was pared by 2 bases and J by 0 bases, with 7 bases of the junction left unmatched. The CDR3 is 16 residues long. The CDR3 sequence: CASSYTPGDSSYEQYF. In DNA form, the CDR3 reads TGTGCCAGCAGTTACACCCCCGGGGACAGCTCCTACGAGCAGTACTTC.

Worth noting for this clonotype: This clone may be a read error of a much larger clone one base away. This chain links TRBV4-1 with TRBJ2-2; weak D call: TRBD1 (6 bases). CDR3 length: 16 amino acids. In germline, CDR1 is MGHRA, CDR2 YSYEKL. CDR3 region: CASSQRQGRYTGELVF. As DNA, the CDR3 is TGCGCCAGCAGCCAACGTCAGGGGCGTTACACCGGGGAGCTGGTTTTT.